What follows are 5 T cell receptor beta chains derived from one specimen sequenced in a study of T-cell reconstitution after alpha-beta-depleted transplantation in children. The library targeted TCRbeta and was prepared with unique molecular identifiers. TCRdb re-called the PCR reads through MiXCR, storing one row per CDR3 protein. The data contain about 980,000 distinct CDR3 sequences, about 30% of them singletons. The starting material was PBMCs, mostly from graft donor cells, obtained 360 days after TCRalphabeta/CD19-depleted stem cell transplant. The receptors here all came from a boy younger than two who had a stem cell transplant for SCID, so the T cells may come from the graft donor.

The rearrangement uses TRBV27 and TRBJ1-4, with TRBD1 matching 7 bases. The CDR3 totals 15 residues. Germline CDR1 and CDR2: MNHEY and SMNVEV (reference sequence). The J segment lost 2 bases and the V segment lost 5 bases, leaving 5 bases of the junction unmatched. Here the CDR3 DNA reads TGTGCCAGCAGTCACACAGGGGTGACTAATGAAAAACTGTTTTTT. Translation gives CASSHTGVTNEKLFF. Filled out from reference TRBV27 and TRBJ1-4, the complete variable domain reads EAQVTQNPRYLITVTGKKLTVTCSQNMNHEYMSWYRQDPGLGLRQIYYSMNVEVTDKGDVPEGYKVSRKEKRNFPLILESPSPNQTSLYFCASSHTGVTNEKLFFGSGTQLSVL.

The V and J genes are TRBV19 and TRBJ2-3; 9 nucleotides agree with TRBD1. Germline CDR1 is LNHDA and CDR2 is SQIVND (reference sequence). The CDR3 sequence is 18 residues long. V was pared by 2 bases and J by 0 bases, with 9 bases of the junction left unmatched. CDR3 DNA: TGTGCCAGTAGTATAACCGACCGTGGGACAGGGAGCACAGATACGCAGTATTTT. Translating gives CASSITDRGTGSTDTQYF.

In this sample, this clonotype turned up a few times. The gene calls are TRBV12-3 or TRBV12-4 and TRBJ2-1; maybe TRBD2 (6 bases). Trimming cost V 5 bases and J 6 bases, with 20 bases left between them. The CDR3 is 16 residues long. CDR3 in DNA: TGTGCCAGCAGTCCCCGCGGGGATCGGCGGACCAATGAGCAGTTCTTC. Translating it yields CASSPRGDRRTNEQFF.

This clonotype has just a few counts. This chain uses TRBV4-1 with TRBJ1-1, with D possibly matching TRBD1 (5 bases). V gave up 1 base and J gave up 0 bases, with 9 bases separating them. The CDR3 is made up of 15 amino acids. The germline V gene has CDR1 MGHRA and CDR2 YSYEKL. The CDR3, as DNA: TGCGCCAGCAGCCAAGTTCCAGGGTTGAACACTGAAGCTTTCTTT. It translates to CASSQVPGLNTEAFF.

This rearrangement joins TRBV28 to TRBJ2-5; 8 nucleotides align to TRBD1. Germline CDR1 MDHEN, CDR2 SYDVKM. V lost 5 bases, J lost 4 bases, and 9 bases stayed unmatched. This CDR3 is 15 amino acids long. CDR3 amino acids: CASSIHSGGSETQYF. CDR3 coding DNA: TGTGCCAGCAGTATCCACTCAGGGGGCTCAGAGACCCAGTACTTC.